The 23 T cell receptor beta chains in this list originate from one sample, sequenced in a study of blood T cell repertoires in COVID-19. The method was immunoSEQ multiplex PCR; TCRdb's version includes in-frame clones alone and lacks a portion of them. The data hold a few hundred thousand clones, with roughly 90% observed a single time. The source material was peripheral blood. Source of these receptors: a woman in her thirties with acute or convalescent COVID-19.

J is TRBJ2-2 and V is TRBV19, with D possibly TRBD1 on 5 matching bases. The ends were cut back, 9 bases at V and 1 base at J, with 9 bases in the middle. Germline CDR1 reads LNHDA; CDR2 reads SQIVND (reference sequence). The length of the CDR3 is 13 residues. CDR3 sequence: CASPTVNTGELFF. The CDR3 nucleotides read TGTGCCAGCCCGACAGTGAACACCGGGGAGCTGTTTTTT.

The rearrangement uses TRBV21-1 and TRBJ2-7; no check of the table's D call, TRBD1, against the DNA was made. TRBV21-1 constitutes a pseudogene. The CDR3 totals 14 residues. The CDR3 reads CASSKGANTYEQYF. CDR3 nucleotides: TGTGCCAGCAGCAAAGGGGCCAACACCTACGAGCAGTACTTC.

The chain uses TRBV3-1 (or the pseudogene TRBV3-2) and TRBJ1-6; TRBD1 aligns across 8 bases. The CDR3 loop spans 15 amino acids. V lost 5 bases to trimming and J lost 7 bases; unmatched junction nucleotides: 7. Germline V gene data show CDR1 as LGHDT and CDR2 as YNNKEL (reference sequence). The CDR3 region has the DNA TGTGCCAGCAGCGATCTAGGACAGGGAAATTCACCCCTCCACTTT. It specifies CASSDLGQGNSPLHF.

A note on this clone: The same CDR3 is also encoded by other DNA sequences in this sample. The chain couples TRBV27 to TRBJ2-7, with 8 positions matching TRBD1. Germline lookup yields CDR1 MNHEY and CDR2 SMNVEV (reference sequence). The CDR3 covers 14 residues. The V gene end was trimmed by 3 bases and the J gene end by 1 base; junction bases not matched to a gene: 2. The CDR3 sequence: CASSFGTGSYEQYF. CDR3 sequence (DNA): TGTGCCAGCAGTTTCGGGACAGGATCCTACGAGCAGTACTTC.

V usage is TRBV5-1 and J usage is TRBJ2-7, with D possibly TRBD2 on 6 matching bases. CDR1 SGHRS and CDR2 YFSETQ come from the germline V gene. The CDR3 covers 14 residues. The V end lost 2 bases, the J end lost 7 bases, and 16 bases lay between the germline ends. The CDR3 sequence is CASSLAGSGNEQYF. CDR3 in DNA: TGCGCCAGCAGCTTAGCGGGCTCCGGAAATGAGCAGTACTTC.

The chain joins TRBV7-2 to TRBJ2-5; 7 nucleotides agree with TRBD2. The CDR3 is made up of 16 amino acids. CDR1 and CDR2 (germline): SGHTA, FQGNSA. Trimming cost V 1 base and J 4 bases; bases outside gene matches: 9. Here the CDR3 DNA reads TGTGCCAGCAGCTTAGTGGGGGGGAACCTGGGAGAGACCCAGTACTTC. It encodes CASSLVGGNLGETQYF.

The rearrangement joins TRBV7-9 to TRBJ2-3; D perhaps matches TRBD2 (6 bases). The CDR3 extends over 13 amino acids. Germline V CDR1 and CDR2: SEHNR, FQNEAQ (reference sequence). V dropped 5 bases and J dropped 11 bases, with 17 bases sitting between them. CDR3 residues: CASSLGGTPEQYF. The CDR3 DNA sequence: TGTGCCAGCAGCCTTGGGGGGACTCCGGAGCAGTATTTT.

The genes are TRBV7-2 and TRBJ2-1, with 10 nucleotides matching TRBD2. The CDR3 covers 15 residues. Germline V gene data show CDR1 as SGHTA and CDR2 as FQGNSA. J gave up 4 bases and V 5 bases, and 5 bases lay outside the gene matches. CDR3 coding DNA: TGTGCCAGCAGCCCCACTAGCGGGGCGTACAATGAGCAGTTCTTC. Translating gives CASSPTSGAYNEQFF. Full variable domain (remainder filled in from reference TRBV7-2 and TRBJ2-1): GAGVSQSPSNKVTEKGKDVELRCDPISGHTALYWYRQSLGQGLEFLIYFQGNSAPDKSGLPSDRFSAERTGGSVSTLTIQRTQQEDSAVYLCASSPTSGAYNEQFFGPGTRLTVL.

The gene calls are TRBV27 and TRBJ1-2; D unresolved. The germline gives CDR1 MNHEY, CDR2 SMNVEV (reference sequence). The CDR3 loop spans 14 amino acids. Trimming took 3 bases from V and 7 from J, leaving 15 bases between them. The CDR3 spells CASSFSQARRGYTF. In DNA, the CDR3 is TGTGCCAGCAGTTTCTCACAAGCCAGGCGTGGCTACACCTTC.

The chain links TRBV7-2 to TRBJ2-7, with 10 bases that match TRBD2. The CDR3 totals 15 residues. Per the germline V gene, CDR1 is SGHTA and CDR2 is FQGNSA. J lost 3 bases, V lost 1 base, and 3 bases had no gene match. CDR3 DNA: TGTGCCAGCAGCTTAGTGCCTAGCGGGAGCTACGAGCAGTACTTC. Translated: CASSLVPSGSYEQYF.

The chain recombines TRBV13 with TRBJ1-2; 7 bases are shared with TRBD1. The CDR3 totals 12 residues. Germline values: CDR1 PRHDT, CDR2 FYEKMQ (reference sequence). V was clipped by 9 bases and J by 4 bases; unmatched bases: 5. Written as DNA, the CDR3 is TGTGCCAGTAGGCCAGGGGGCTATGGCTACACCTTC. This encodes CASRPGGYGYTF.

The V call is TRBV19, the J call TRBJ2-7, with 8 bases matching TRBD2. V trimming: 5 bases; J trimming: 5 bases; junction bases outside the gene matches: 5. Germline V gene sequence: CDR1 LNHDA, CDR2 SQIVND (reference sequence). The CDR3 contains 13 residues. CDR3 residues: CASSGTRGNEQYF. The CDR3 DNA reads TGTGCCAGTAGTGGGACTAGGGGGAACGAGCAGTACTTC. Full variable domain (outside the CDR3, taken from reference TRBV19 and TRBJ2-7): DGGITQSPKYLFRKEGQNVTLSCEQNLNHDAMYWYRQDPGQGLRLIYYSQIVNDFQKGDIAEGYSVSREKKESFPLTVTSAQKNPTAFYLCASSGTRGNEQYFGPGTRLTVT.

V and J are TRBV5-5 and TRBJ2-5; 8 bases align to TRBD2. Germline CDR1 is SGHKS and CDR2 is YYEKEE (reference sequence). The CDR3 covers 14 residues. Trimming cost V 1 base and J 4 bases; bases outside gene matches: 3. The CDR3 here is CASSLLAGGETQYF. In DNA form, the CDR3 reads TGTGCCAGCAGCTTGCTTGCGGGGGGAGAGACCCAGTACTTC.

V is TRBV4-3 and J is TRBJ2-7; no definite D call. Trimming removed 2 bases from V and 3 bases from J, with 8 bases in between. CDR1 and CDR2 from the germline V gene are LGHNA and YSLEER. The CDR3 consists of 13 residues. The CDR3 DNA follows: TGCGCCAGCAGCCAACTCCTTAACTACGAGCAGTACTTC. Encoded protein: CASSQLLNYEQYF.

The chain uses TRBV4-3 and TRBJ2-1; a weak D match, TRBD2 (6 bases). Germline V gives CDR1 LGHNA, CDR2 YSLEER. This CDR3 comprises 14 residues. V lost 1 base to trimming and J lost 10 bases, with 14 bases between them. The CDR3 sequence: CASSQGDGAGEQFF. The CDR3, as DNA: TGCGCCAGCAGCCAAGGGGACGGAGCGGGCGAGCAGTTCTTC.

The rearrangement joins TRBV4-3 to TRBJ2-3; D not certain. The CDR3 runs 19 residues. Deletions cut 0 bases from V and 0 bases from J, with 19 bases between. The germline V gene encodes CDR1 LGHNA and CDR2 YSLEER. DNA of the CDR3: TGCGCCAGCAGCCAAGAACCTGAGGCCGATAGCCTTAGCACAGATACGCAGTATTTT. The encoded protein is CASSQEPEADSLSTDTQYF.

Of note for this clone: This sample also contains other DNA sequences that code for the same CDR3. V usage is TRBV19 and J usage is TRBJ2-1; 13 nucleotides line up with TRBD2. Trimming took 3 bases from V and 10 from J; bases not matched to a gene: 3. The CDR3 contains 14 residues. Germline V gene lookup returns CDR1 LNHDA and CDR2 SQIVND (reference sequence). CDR3 bases: TGTGCCAGTAGTATTGGACTAGCGGGAGACGAGCAGTTCTTC. Translation gives CASSIGLAGDEQFF.

DNA for the CDR3: TGTGCCAGCAGCCGGGCGGGATCACCCCTCCACTTT. Encoded protein: CASSRAGSPLHF. The chain joins TRBV14 to TRBJ1-6, with no clear D. Trimming cost V 4 bases and J 10 bases, with 8 bases left between them. The CDR3 runs to 12 residues. Per germline, CDR1 SGHDN and CDR2 FVKESK.

About this clone: Other DNA sequences in this specimen translate into the identical CDR3. This chain uses TRBV19 with TRBJ2-7, with 10 bases identical to TRBD2. V shed 5 bases, J shed 2 bases, and the junction held 3 bases outside the gene matches. The CDR3 runs to 14 residues. Germline V lookup: CDR1 LNHDA, CDR2 SQIVND (reference sequence). The CDR3 protein is CASSFTSGTYEQYF. The CDR3 DNA reads as TGTGCCAGTAGTTTCACTAGCGGGACCTACGAGCAGTACTTC. The whole variable domain, remainder taken from reference TRBV19 and TRBJ2-7, is DGGITQSPKYLFRKEGQNVTLSCEQNLNHDAMYWYRQDPGQGLRLIYYSQIVNDFQKGDIAEGYSVSREKKESFPLTVTSAQKNPTAFYLCASSFTSGTYEQYFGPGTRLTVT.

This sequence joins TRBV9 and TRBJ2-7; a weak D match, TRBD2 (5 bases). Trimming left V 4 bases short and J 3 bases short, with 20 bases between. CDR1 and CDR2 (germline): SGDLS, YYNGEE. The CDR3 is 16 amino acids. CDR3 in amino acids: CASSLGPNVGDYEQYF. CDR3 sequence (DNA): TGTGCCAGCAGCCTAGGCCCCAACGTCGGGGACTACGAGCAGTACTTC.

The J gene is TRBJ2-5, the V gene TRBV3-1 (or the pseudogene TRBV3-2), with 12 bases fitting TRBD1. There are 18 residues in the CDR3. With 1 base clipped from V and 3 bases from J, the junction kept 9 bases outside the gene matches. CDR1 is LGHDT, CDR2 YNNKEL, per germline (reference sequence). CDR3 residues: CASSQVIWDRGLEETQYF. CDR3 bases: TGTGCCAGCAGCCAAGTAATTTGGGACAGGGGGCTTGAAGAGACCCAGTACTTC.

The CDR3 nucleotides read TGTGCCAGCAGTCGTGCTAGCGGCCAAGAGACCCAGTACTTC. Its translation is CASSRASGQETQYF. The rearrangement links TRBV5-4 to TRBJ2-5; the match to TRBD2 covers 7 bases. This CDR3 spans 14 amino acids. With V trimmed by 5 bases and J by 1 base, 5 bases remained unmatched. Germline CDR1 reads SGHNT; CDR2 reads YYREEE (reference sequence).

Turning to this clone: One end of the junction varies from germline; a read error may be responsible. The chain carries TRBV7-7 and TRBJ2-7, with 10 bases lining up with TRBD1. This CDR3 region has 14 residues. Looked up from germline, CDR1 is SSHAT and CDR2 is FNYEAQ (reference sequence). The CDR3 loop is CASSWDRGSYEQYF. CDR3 bases: TGTGCTAGCAGCTGGGACAGGGGATCCTACGAGCAGTACTTC.